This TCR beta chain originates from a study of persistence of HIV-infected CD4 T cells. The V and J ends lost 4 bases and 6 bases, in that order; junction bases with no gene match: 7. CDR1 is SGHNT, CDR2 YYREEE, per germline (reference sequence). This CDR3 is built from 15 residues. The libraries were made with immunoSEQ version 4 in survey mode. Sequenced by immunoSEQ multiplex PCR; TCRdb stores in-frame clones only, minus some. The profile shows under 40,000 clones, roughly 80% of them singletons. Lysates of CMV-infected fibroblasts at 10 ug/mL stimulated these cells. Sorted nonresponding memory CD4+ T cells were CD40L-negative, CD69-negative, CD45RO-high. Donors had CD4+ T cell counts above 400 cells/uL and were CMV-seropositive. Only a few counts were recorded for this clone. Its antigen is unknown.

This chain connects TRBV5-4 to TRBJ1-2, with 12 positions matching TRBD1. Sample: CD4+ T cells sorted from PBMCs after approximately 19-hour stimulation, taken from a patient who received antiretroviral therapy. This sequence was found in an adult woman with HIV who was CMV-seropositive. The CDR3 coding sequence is TGTGCCAGCAGCACCGGGACAGGGGGCTGGGATGGCTACACCTTC. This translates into CASSTGTGGWDGYTF.